This passage covers 15 T cell receptor beta chains from one sample sequenced in a study of T cells in Graves' hyperthyroidism and ophthalmopathy. RNA transcripts served as the template for amplifying TCR beta CDR3 regions. Initially, a first-round RT-PCR of the TCR CDR3 employed the HTBI primer set. A single record per CDR3 protein comes from TCRdb applying MiXCR to the multiplex PCR reads. Of 300,000 to 400,000 distinct CDR3 sequences listed, about 20% were seen once; the top ten hold less than 65%. Sequenced material: blood. These receptors came from a woman aged 45 to 65 with Graves' hyperthyroidism.

This clonotype was observed a handful of times. The rearrangement joins TRBV12-3 or TRBV12-4 to TRBJ1-2, with D uncertain. V lost 5 bases and J 1 base, leaving 8 bases between the germline ends. The CDR3 runs to 13 residues. CDR3 DNA sequence: TGTGCCAGCAGTCAGGACGATAACTATGGCTACACCTTC. Translation: CASSQDDNYGYTF.

This clonotype has more than one count but fewer than ten. The chain combines TRBV11-2 with TRBJ1-3, with D hard to call. V gave up 5 bases and J gave up 0 bases, with 11 bases separating them. Germline V gene lookup returns CDR1 SGHAT and CDR2 FQNNGV. CDR3 length equals 15 residues. The chain's CDR3 is CASSLDRRSGNTIYF. CDR3 nucleotide sequence: TGTGCCAGCAGCCTGGACCGCCGCTCTGGAAACACCATATATTTT.

This clonotype showed up just a few times. CDR3 region: CASSLGPGQAKNIQYF. In DNA form, the CDR3 reads TGTGCCAGCAGCTTAGGGCCGGGACAGGCCAAAAACATTCAGTACTTC. The J gene is TRBJ2-4, the V gene TRBV13; 7 positions agree with TRBD1. The CDR3 spans 16 residues. From germline, CDR1 is PRHDT and CDR2 FYEKMQ (reference sequence). V was clipped by 0 bases and J by 1 base; unmatched bases: 3.

For this clonotype: A much larger clone lies one base from this, so it may be a read error. This chain links TRBV28 with TRBJ1-5; weak D call: TRBD1 (6 bases). Germline V gene sequence: CDR1 MDHEN, CDR2 SYDVKM. CDR3 length: 15 amino acids. The DNA for the CDR3 is TGTGCCAGCAGTTTAACTGGGGGCAACAATCAGCCCCGGCATTTT. This translates into CASSLTGGNNQPRHF.

The table lists this clonotype with many counts. The rearrangement joins TRBV3-1 to TRBJ1-6; 8 positions match TRBD1. Germline V gene lookup returns CDR1 LGHDT and CDR2 YNNKEL (reference sequence). V shed 1 base and J 7 bases; nucleotides not matched to a gene: 6. The CDR3 has 16 amino acids. The chain's CDR3 is CASSQGTGLANSPLHF. CDR3 bases: TGTGCCAGCAGCCAAGGGACAGGGTTGGCCAATTCACCCCTCCACTTT.

This clonotype was observed at least ten times. The V call is TRBV7-3, the J call TRBJ2-5; weak D call: TRBD2 (5 bases). The CDR3 is 13 amino acids. Germline assignment: CDR1 SGHTA and CDR2 FQGTGA. V was shortened by 8 bases and J by 5 bases, with 15 bases between the two germline ends. CDR3 DNA: TGTGCCAGCTCGCCCGGCGGGTCGGAGACCCAGTACTTC. Its translation is CASSPGGSETQYF.

This chain joins TRBV12-3 or TRBV12-4 and TRBJ1-2; the D is unclear. The CDR3 is 13 amino acids. V was pared by 3 bases and J by 3 bases, with 8 bases between. CDR3 DNA sequence: TGTGCCAGCAGTTTCACAGTGGACTATGGCTACACCTTC. Translating it yields CASSFTVDYGYTF.

The chain couples TRBV6-1 to TRBJ1-1; D perhaps matches TRBD1 (6 bases). In germline, CDR1 is MNHNS, CDR2 SASEGT. CDR3 length equals 15 residues. Trimming left V 2 bases short and J 6 bases short, with 16 bases between. CDR3: CASSELFGGRAEAFF. Here the CDR3 DNA reads TGTGCCAGCAGTGAATTATTTGGGGGGCGGGCTGAAGCTTTCTTT.

This clonotype occurred a few times. The CDR3 here is CASKKGYNEQFF. The CDR3 DNA reads as TGTGCCAGCAAGAAGGGATACAATGAGCAGTTCTTC. This sequence joins TRBV27 and TRBJ2-1, with D uncertain. CDR3 length: 12 amino acids. With 7 bases removed from V and 4 bases from J, the gap between germline ends came to 8 bases. Germline assignment: CDR1 MNHEY and CDR2 SMNVEV (reference sequence).

This clonotype was counted many times. The chain employs TRBV20-1 and TRBJ2-7, with D unclear. CDR3 length: 14 amino acids. Trimming stripped 5 bases from V and 2 bases from J, with 16 bases between. CDR1 is DFQATT, CDR2 SNEGSKA, per germline (reference sequence). This CDR3 is CSAPSSGGAYEQYF. CDR3 DNA: TGCAGTGCTCCCTCGAGTGGCGGAGCCTACGAGCAGTACTTC.

There are a few counts of this clonotype. The rearrangement links TRBV20-1 to TRBJ2-1, with D unclear. CDR3 length: 13 amino acids. CDR1 and CDR2 (germline): DFQATT, SNEGSKA (reference sequence). Trimming shortened V by 7 bases and J by 1 base, and 11 bases separated the two germline ends. Here the CDR3 reads CSGLKESYNEQFF. Here the CDR3 DNA reads TGCAGTGGTCTAAAGGAGTCCTACAATGAGCAGTTCTTC.

This clonotype was seen more than once but under ten times. The V call is TRBV18, the J call TRBJ2-5; 8 nucleotides match TRBD2. V dropped 7 bases and J dropped 1; count of bases not matched to a gene: 5. Germline assignment: CDR1 KGHSH and CDR2 LQKENI. The CDR3 is 14 residues long. CDR3 nucleotides: TGTGCCAGCTATACCAGCGGGGGCCAAGAGACCCAGTACTTC. It yields the protein CASYTSGGQETQYF.

The chain couples TRBV15 to TRBJ1-1; no definite D call. Trimming cost V 1 base and J 4 bases, with 10 bases left between them. Germline loops: CDR1 LNHNV, CDR2 YYDKDF (reference sequence). There are 14 residues in the CDR3. CDR3 sequence: CATSRGFSGTEAFF. The CDR3 DNA reads TGTGCCACCAGCAGAGGGTTCAGCGGCACTGAAGCTTTCTTT.

This clonotype was seen a few times. The genes are TRBV12-3 or TRBV12-4 and TRBJ1-4; D is unresolved. V was cut by 6 bases and J by 8 bases, with 16 bases left in between. The CDR3 has 14 amino acids. The CDR3 sequence is CASSPDSMGEKLFF. In DNA form, the CDR3 reads TGTGCCAGCAGCCCGGACTCAATGGGGGAAAAACTGTTTTTT.

There are a few counts of this clonotype. In DNA, the CDR3 is TGTGCCATCAGTGAGTCTGACCAGAAAAACATTCAGTACTTC. Protein sequence: CAISESDQKNIQYF. This chain links TRBV10-3 with TRBJ2-4; D call uncertain. CDR3 length: 14 amino acids. Germline CDR1 ENHRY, CDR2 SYGVKD. Trimming removed 0 bases at V and 4 bases at J, with 7 bases between.